This T cell receptor beta chain was retrieved from a study of T cell responses to AZD1222 COVID-19 vaccine. Trimming took off 8 bases at V and 4 bases at J, with 15 bases between the two ends. The CDR3 loop spans 14 amino acids. CDR1 is MDHEN, CDR2 SYDVKM, per germline. TCRdb keeps only in-frame clones here, not all; method: immunoSEQ multiplex PCR. Of roughly 140,000 clones in the sample, about 93% were seen once. The chain couples TRBV28 to TRBJ1-3; D is ambiguous. This receptor was identified in an adult in good health. Sample: peripheral blood, taken on day 0 of AZD1222 vaccination. This chain's CDR3 is CASRGAGSGNTIYF. DNA of the CDR3: TGTGCCAGCCGGGGTGCGGGCTCAGGAAACACCATATATTTT.